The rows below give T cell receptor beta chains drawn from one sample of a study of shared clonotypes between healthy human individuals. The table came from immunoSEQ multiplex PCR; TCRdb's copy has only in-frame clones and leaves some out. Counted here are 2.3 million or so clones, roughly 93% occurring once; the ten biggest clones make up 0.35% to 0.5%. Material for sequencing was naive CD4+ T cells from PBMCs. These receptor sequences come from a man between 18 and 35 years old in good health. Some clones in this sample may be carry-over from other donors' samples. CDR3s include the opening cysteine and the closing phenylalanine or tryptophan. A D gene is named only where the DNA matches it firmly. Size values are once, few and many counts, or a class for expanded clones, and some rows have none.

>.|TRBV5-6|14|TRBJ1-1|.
CASSPWHPNTEAFF
TGTGCCAGCAGCCCCTGGCACCCGAACACTGAAGCTTTCTTT
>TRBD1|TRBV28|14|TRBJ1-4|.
CASRNRDRKEKLFF
TGTGCCAGCAGAAACCGGGACAGAAAAGAAAAACTGTTTTTT
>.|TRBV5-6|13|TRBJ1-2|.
CASTLGGDYGYTF
TGTGCCAGCACGCTTGGGGGGGATTATGGCTACACCTTC
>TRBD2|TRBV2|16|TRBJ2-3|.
CASSVLSGRSADTQYF
TGTGCCAGCAGTGTCCTGAGCGGGAGGAGTGCAGATACGCAGTATTTT
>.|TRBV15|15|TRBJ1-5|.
CATSRGRVSNQPQHF
TGTGCCACCAGCAGAGGGAGGGTTAGCAATCAGCCCCAGCATTTT
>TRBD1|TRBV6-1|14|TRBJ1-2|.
CASRGQGGSGGYTF
TGTGCCAGCAGAGGACAGGGGGGGAGTGGTGGCTACACCTTC
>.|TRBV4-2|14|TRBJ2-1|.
CASSLERADNEQFF
TGTGCCAGCAGCCTCGAGAGGGCCGACAATGAGCAGTTCTTC
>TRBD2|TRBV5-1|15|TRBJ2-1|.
CASSLMLAGGDEQFF
TGCGCCAGCAGCTTGATGCTAGCGGGAGGGGATGAGCAGTTCTTC
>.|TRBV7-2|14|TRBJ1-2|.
CASSLGGLSYGYTF
TGTGCCAGCAGCTTAGGTGGGCTCAGCTATGGCTACACCTTC
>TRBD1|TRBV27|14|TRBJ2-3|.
CASRSRDRTDTQYF
TGTGCCAGCAGGTCCCGGGACAGAACAGATACGCAGTATTTT
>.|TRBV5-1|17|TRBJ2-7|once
CASSLALWAEEFSEQYF
TGCGCCAGCAGCTTGGCCTTGTGGGCGGAAGAGTTCTCCGAGCAGTACTTC
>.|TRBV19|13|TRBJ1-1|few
CATSTQGNTEAFF
TGTGCCACGTCAACCCAGGGGAACACTGAAGCTTTCTTT
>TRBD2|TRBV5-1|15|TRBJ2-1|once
CASRPLADSYNEQFF
TGCGCCAGCAGACCTCTAGCGGACTCCTACAATGAGCAGTTCTTC
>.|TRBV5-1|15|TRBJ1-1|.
CASSRLHVQNTEAFF
TGCGCCAGCAGCCGCCTTCATGTTCAGAACACTGAAGCTTTCTTT
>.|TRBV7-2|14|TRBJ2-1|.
CASSLGGGANEQFF
TGTGCCAGCAGCCTCGGTGGGGGGGCGAATGAGCAGTTCTTC
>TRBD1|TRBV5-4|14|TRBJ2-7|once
CASSFGQGRDEQYF
TGTGCCAGCAGCTTTGGACAGGGACGGGACGAGCAGTACTTC
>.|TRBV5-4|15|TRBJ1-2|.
CASSLVGQVKVGDTF
TGTGCCAGCAGCTTGGTAGGGCAGGTGAAGGTTGGGGACACCTTC
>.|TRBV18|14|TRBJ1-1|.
CASSTAFKPTEAFF
TGTGCCAGCTCGACCGCCTTCAAGCCCACTGAAGCTTTCTTT
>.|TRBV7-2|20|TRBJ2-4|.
CASSLASVLSQTLAKNIQYF
TGTGCCAGCAGCTTAGCGTCTGTACTGAGCCAGACTCTAGCCAAAAACATTCAGTACTTC
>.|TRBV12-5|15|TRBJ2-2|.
CASGLVRDRSGELFF
TGTGCTAGTGGTTTGGTACGGGACCGGTCCGGGGAGCTGTTTTTT
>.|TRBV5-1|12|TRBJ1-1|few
CASSLVDGSAFF
TGCGCCAGCAGCTTGGTGGACGGTTCGGCTTTCTTT
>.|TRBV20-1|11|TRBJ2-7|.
CSARGLGMQYF
TGCAGTGCTAGAGGATTAGGGATGCAGTACTTC
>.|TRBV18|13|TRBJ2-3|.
CASSPPSWDTQYF
TGTGCCAGCTCACCTCCTAGTTGGGATACGCAGTATTTT
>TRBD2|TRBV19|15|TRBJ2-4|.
CASSPGTSGGNIQYF
TGTGCCAGTAGTCCCGGGACTAGCGGGGGAAACATTCAGTACTTC
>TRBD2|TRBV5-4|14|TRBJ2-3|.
CASRTSGSADTQYF
TGTGCCAGCAGGACTAGCGGGAGCGCAGATACGCAGTATTTT
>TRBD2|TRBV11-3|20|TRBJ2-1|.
CASSLTAWTSGNVIYNEQFF
TGTGCCAGCAGCTTAACCGCGTGGACTAGCGGAAACGTTATCTACAATGAGCAGTTCTTC
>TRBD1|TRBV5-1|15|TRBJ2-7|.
CASSLRQGAGYEQYF
TGCGCCAGCAGCTTACGACAGGGGGCGGGCTACGAGCAGTACTTC
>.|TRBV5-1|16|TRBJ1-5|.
CASSDGEGGVNQPQHF
TGCGCCAGCAGCGACGGGGAAGGGGGTGTAAATCAGCCCCAGCATTTT
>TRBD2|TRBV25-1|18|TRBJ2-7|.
CATHGTGGGLAGAYEQYF
TGTGCCACCCACGGGACAGGGGGAGGACTAGCGGGGGCCTACGAGCAGTACTTC
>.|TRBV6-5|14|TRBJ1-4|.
CASSQTVLSGKLFF
TGTGCCAGCAGTCAAACAGTCCTCTCGGGAAAACTGTTTTTT
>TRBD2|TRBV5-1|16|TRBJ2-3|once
CASSPGLAESTDTQYF
TGCGCCAGCAGCCCGGGACTAGCAGAGAGCACAGATACGCAGTATTTT
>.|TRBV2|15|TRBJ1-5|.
CASSEAEYSNQPQHF
TGTGCCAGCAGTGAAGCAGAGTATAGCAATCAGCCCCAGCATTTT
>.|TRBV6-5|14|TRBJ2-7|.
CASSYSRTTHEQYF
TGTGCCAGCAGTTACTCACGGACGACGCACGAGCAGTACTTC
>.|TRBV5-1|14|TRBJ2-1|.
CASSPGSSYNEQFF
TGCGCCAGCAGCCCCGGTAGCTCCTACAATGAGCAGTTCTTC
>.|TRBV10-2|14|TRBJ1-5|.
CASSEGLSNQPQHF
TGCGCCAGCAGTGAGGGTCTTAGCAATCAGCCCCAGCATTTT
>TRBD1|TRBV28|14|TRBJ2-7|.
CASTLGQGIHEQYF
TGTGCCAGCACCTTAGGACAGGGTATACACGAGCAGTACTTC
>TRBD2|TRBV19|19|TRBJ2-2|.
CASSPTGRESFGGAGELFF
TGTGCCAGTAGTCCGACGGGGCGGGAGTCGTTCGGAGGCGCCGGGGAGCTGTTTTTT
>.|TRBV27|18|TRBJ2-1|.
CASSLPPPLPRSYNEQFF
TGTGCCAGCAGTTTACCTCCCCCCCTTCCACGCTCCTACAATGAGCAGTTCTTC
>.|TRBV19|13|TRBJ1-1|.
CANPGPPLTEAFF
TGTGCCAATCCGGGTCCCCCGTTGACTGAAGCTTTCTTT
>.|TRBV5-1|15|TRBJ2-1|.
CASSLDGSSYNEQFF
TGCGCCAGCAGCCTGGACGGGAGCTCCTACAATGAGCAGTTCTTC
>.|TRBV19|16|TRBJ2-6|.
CASRFRLAAGANVLTF
TGTGCCAGTCGGTTCCGTCTGGCGGCTGGGGCCAACGTCCTGACTTTC
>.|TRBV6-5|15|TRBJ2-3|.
CASRVGPFVADTQYF
TGTGCCAGCAGGGTGGGACCGTTCGTTGCAGATACGCAGTATTTT
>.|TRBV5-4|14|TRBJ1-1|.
CASSLISANTEAFF
TGTGCCAGCAGCTTGATCTCAGCTAACACTGAAGCTTTCTTT
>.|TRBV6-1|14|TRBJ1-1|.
CASTPGVANTEAFF
TGTGCCAGCACCCCGGGGGTAGCGAACACTGAAGCTTTCTTT
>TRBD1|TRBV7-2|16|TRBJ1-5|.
CASSLGAGGSTQPQHF
TGTGCCAGCAGCTTAGGGGCAGGGGGGAGTACTCAGCCCCAGCATTTT
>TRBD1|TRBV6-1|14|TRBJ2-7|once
CASTGTGATHEQYF
TGTGCCAGCACTGGGACAGGGGCTACCCACGAGCAGTACTTC
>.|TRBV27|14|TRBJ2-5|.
CASSPRGFGETQYF
TGTGCCAGCAGTCCAAGGGGTTTCGGAGAGACCCAGTACTTC
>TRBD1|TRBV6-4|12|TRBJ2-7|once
CASSDPQGRQYF
TGTGCCAGCAGTGACCCACAGGGGCGGCAGTACTTC
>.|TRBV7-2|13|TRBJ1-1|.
CASSIPGASEAFF
TGTGCCAGCAGCATCCCGGGAGCCTCGGAAGCTTTCTTT
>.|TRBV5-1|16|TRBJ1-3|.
CASSPDLKSSGNTIYF
TGCGCCAGCAGCCCCGACCTAAAGAGCTCTGGAAACACCATATATTTT
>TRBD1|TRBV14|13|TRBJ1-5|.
CASSEQGYQPQHF
TGTGCCAGCAGCGAACAGGGGTATCAGCCCCAGCATTTT
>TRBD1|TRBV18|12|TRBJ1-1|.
CASSHRDSEAFF
TGTGCCAGCTCACACAGGGACAGTGAAGCTTTCTTT
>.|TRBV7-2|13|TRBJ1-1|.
CASSLSLNTEAFF
TGTGCCAGCAGCTTGTCTTTGAACACTGAAGCTTTCTTT
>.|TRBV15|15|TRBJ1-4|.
CATSRISNTNEKLFF
TGTGCCACCAGCAGGATCAGCAATACTAATGAAAAACTGTTTTTT